What follows is one T cell receptor beta chain and its context. Only in-frame clones appear in the TCRdb table, and some are missing; sequencing was by immunoSEQ multiplex PCR. The repertoire includes roughly 660,000 clones, 90% of them detected once, and less than 40% sits in the top ten. The source of the sample is a study of shared clonotypes between healthy human individuals. The source of this sequence is a man younger than 35 in good health. Some clones in this sample may be carry-over from other donors' samples. Sequencing was done on a sample of memory CD8+ T cells from PBMCs. Indicated subset: CD45RO+ cells pooled with CCR7-negative TemRA cells.

The CDR3 loop reads CASRQGLGGEQYF. DNA for the CDR3: TGTGCCAGCAGACAGGGCCTCGGGGGAGAGCAGTACTTC. The gene calls are TRBV25-1 and TRBJ2-7, with D perhaps assigned TRBD1 or TRBD2 (6 bases each). From germline, CDR1 is MGHDK and CDR2 SYGVNS. Trimming pared 6 bases from V and 7 bases from J, leaving 16 bases between. The CDR3 has 13 amino acids.